This T cell receptor beta chain was identified in a study of T-cell reconstitution after alpha-beta-depleted transplantation in children. Study-wide findings and caveats: Where alpha-beta T cells came from about two months after transplant was reportedly several hundred expanded graft clones.

The CDR3 sequence is 13 residues long. The V gene lost 3 bases and the J gene lost 1 base, with 10 bases spanning the gap. Germline V CDR1 and CDR2: DFQATT, SNEGSKA (reference sequence). A word on this clonotype: As yet, its antigen is unknown.

Unique molecular identifiers were built into the TCRbeta library. TCRdb recomputed calls from the PCR reads with MiXCR, one row per CDR3 protein. The sample records about 980,000 distinct CDR3 sequences, about 29% being singletons. This TCR was sampled from a boy less than two years old who had a stem cell transplant for SCID, so the T cells may come from the graft donor. This chain connects TRBV20-1 to TRBJ2-7; D not certain. Specimen: PBMCs, mostly from graft donor cells, collected 360 days after TCRalphabeta/CD19-depleted stem cell transplant. The CDR3: CSARGRKSYEQYF. CDR3 DNA sequence: TGCAGTGCTAGGGGCAGGAAATCCTACGAGCAGTACTTC.